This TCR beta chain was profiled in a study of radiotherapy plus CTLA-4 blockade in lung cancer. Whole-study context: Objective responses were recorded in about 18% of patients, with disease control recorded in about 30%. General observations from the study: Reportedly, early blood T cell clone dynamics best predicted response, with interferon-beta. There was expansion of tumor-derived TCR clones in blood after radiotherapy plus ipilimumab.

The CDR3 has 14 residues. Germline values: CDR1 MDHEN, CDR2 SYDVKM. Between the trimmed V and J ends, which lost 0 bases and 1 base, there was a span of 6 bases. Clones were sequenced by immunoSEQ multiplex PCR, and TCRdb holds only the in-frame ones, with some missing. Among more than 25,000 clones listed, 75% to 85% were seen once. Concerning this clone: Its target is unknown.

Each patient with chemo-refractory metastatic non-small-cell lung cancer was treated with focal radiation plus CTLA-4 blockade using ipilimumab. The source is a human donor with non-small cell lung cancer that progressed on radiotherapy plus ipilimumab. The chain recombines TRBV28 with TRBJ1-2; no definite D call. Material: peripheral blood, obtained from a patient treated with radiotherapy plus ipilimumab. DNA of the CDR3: TGTGCCAGCAGTTTATGGGGAGTTAACTATGGCTACACCTTC. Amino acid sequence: CASSLWGVNYGYTF.